The 11 T cell receptor beta chains below all came from one sample that was sequenced in a study of blood T cell repertoires in COVID-19. Generated by immunoSEQ multiplex PCR, the TCRdb table keeps only in-frame clones and is missing some. In the table there are fewer than 50,000 clones, roughly 78% of which are singletons. The sequenced material came from peripheral blood. These receptors originate from a man aged 80 or over with active or convalescent COVID-19.

This rearrangement joins TRBV10-3 to TRBJ2-6, with 12 nucleotides matching TRBD1. The ends lost 6 bases at V and 11 bases at J; junction bases unmatched: 8. Germline-derived CDR1 and CDR2 are ENHRY and SYGVKD. The length of the CDR3 is 15 residues. CDR3 sequence reads: CAISPGTGGAHVLTF. As DNA, the CDR3 is TGTGCCATCAGCCCCGGGACAGGGGGCGCCCACGTCCTGACTTTC.

The chain combines TRBV7-8 with TRBJ1-2, with 7 nucleotides matching TRBD1. The CDR3 spans 14 residues. V was pared by 1 base and J by 5 bases, with 4 bases of the junction left unmatched. Germline lookup yields CDR1 SGHVS and CDR2 FQNEAQ. This chain's CDR3 is CASSLGQGWYGYTF. The CDR3 DNA is TGTGCCAGCAGCTTAGGACAGGGCTGGTATGGCTACACCTTC.

The V call is TRBV30, the J call TRBJ2-7, with 9 bases aligning to TRBD1. Germline lookup yields CDR1 GTSNPN and CDR2 SVGIG (reference sequence). The CDR3 spans 16 residues. Trimming cost V 3 bases and J 0 bases; bases outside gene matches: 9. The CDR3 nucleotides read TGTGCCTGGAGAAAAACCGGGACAGGGAGCTCCTACGAGCAGTACTTC. Translating it yields CAWRKTGTGSSYEQYF. Using reference TRBV30 and TRBJ2-7 for the parts outside the CDR3, the full variable domain is SQTIHQWPATLVQPVGSPLSLECTVEGTSNPNLYWYRQAAGRGLQLLFYSVGIGQISSEVPQNLSASRPQDRQFILSSKKLLLSDSGFYLCAWRKTGTGSSYEQYFGPGTRLTVT.

DNA for the CDR3: TGTGCCAGCAGCCAAACGACAGGGAGGGAAAAACTGTTTTTT. Translating it yields CASSQTTGREKLFF. This chain connects TRBV3-1 (or the pseudogene TRBV3-2) to TRBJ1-4; TRBD1 matches 7 bases. Trimming removed 2 bases from V and 8 bases from J; junction bases left unmatched: 5. Germline CDR1 is LGHDT and CDR2 is YNNKEL (reference sequence). The CDR3 is made up of 14 amino acids.

This chain joins TRBV10-2 and TRBJ1-1, with D perhaps TRBD1 (5 bases). Germline-derived CDR1 and CDR2 are WSHSY and SAAADI. The ends were cut back, 5 bases at V and 0 bases at J, with 16 bases in the middle. The CDR3 spans 16 residues. The DNA of the CDR3 is TGCGCCAGCAGTCCCCTCCCCGGGGGAATGAACACTGAAGCTTTCTTT. It yields the protein CASSPLPGGMNTEAFF.

The DNA for the CDR3 is TGTGCCAGCAGCTTAAATCGACAGCCTGACACTGAAGCTTTCTTT. This sequence encodes CASSLNRQPDTEAFF. V usage is TRBV7-2 and J usage is TRBJ1-1, with a possible D match to TRBD1 (5 bases). The CDR3 sequence is 15 residues long. In germline, CDR1 is SGHTA, CDR2 FQGNSA. With 2 bases removed from V and 3 bases from J, the gap between germline ends came to 13 bases.

The chain couples TRBV2 to TRBJ1-2; TRBD1 agrees at 12 bases. V lost 3 bases, J lost 8 bases, and 4 bases stayed unmatched. CDR3 length equals 14 residues. Germline values: CDR1 SNHLY, CDR2 FYNNEI. CDR3 sequence (DNA): TGTGCCAGCAGTGAGGGGACAGGGGGCGCGGGCTACACCTTC. It specifies CASSEGTGGAGYTF.

This clone was recorded only once. The rearrangement links TRBV18 to TRBJ1-4; 9 nucleotides align to TRBD1. CDR3 length: 16 residues. CDR1 is KGHSH and CDR2 is LQKENI in the germline V gene. The junction had 6 bases not matched to a gene; V was cut back by 4 bases and J by 3 bases. CDR3 amino acids: CASSRDRAGANEKLFF. The DNA of the CDR3 is TGTGCCAGCTCACGGGACAGGGCGGGCGCTAATGAAAAACTGTTTTTT.

The gene calls are TRBV24-1 and TRBJ2-5; D might be TRBD2 (6 bases). The CDR3 spans 16 residues. Deletions cut 3 bases from V and 5 bases from J, with 18 bases between. Germline V gives CDR1 KGHDR, CDR2 SFDVKD. CDR3: CATSDDGGLLGETQYF. The CDR3 DNA reads as TGTGCCACCAGTGATGACGGGGGATTACTTGGGGAGACCCAGTACTTC.

The chain couples TRBV18 to TRBJ2-3; no definite D call. Looked up from germline, CDR1 is KGHSH and CDR2 is LQKENI. The V and J ends lost 4 bases and 3 bases respectively, with 8 bases between them. CDR3 size: 13 residues. DNA for the CDR3: TGTGCCAGCTCACTGTTTGCGACAGATACGCAGTATTTT. Translated: CASSLFATDTQYF.

The chain uses TRBV2 and TRBJ2-3; 7 bases match TRBD2. V shed 5 bases, J shed 3 bases, and the junction held 11 bases outside the gene matches. CDR1 and CDR2 from the germline V gene are SNHLY and FYNNEI. The CDR3 is 16 amino acids. DNA for the CDR3: TGTGCCAGCAGTCTACGTGGCGGGAGTGGAACAGATACGCAGTATTTT. It yields the protein CASSLRGGSGTDTQYF.